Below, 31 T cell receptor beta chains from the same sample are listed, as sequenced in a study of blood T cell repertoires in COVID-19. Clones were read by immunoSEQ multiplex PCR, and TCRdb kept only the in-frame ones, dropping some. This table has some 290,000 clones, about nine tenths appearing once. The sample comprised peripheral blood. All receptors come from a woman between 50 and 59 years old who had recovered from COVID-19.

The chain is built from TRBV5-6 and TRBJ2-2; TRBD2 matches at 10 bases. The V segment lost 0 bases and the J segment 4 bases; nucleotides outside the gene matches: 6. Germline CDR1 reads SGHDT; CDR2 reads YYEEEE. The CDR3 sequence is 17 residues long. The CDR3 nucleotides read TGTGCCAGCAGCTTGGTAGTAGCGGGAGGCACCACCGGGGAGCTGTTTTTT. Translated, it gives CASSLVVAGGTTGELFF.

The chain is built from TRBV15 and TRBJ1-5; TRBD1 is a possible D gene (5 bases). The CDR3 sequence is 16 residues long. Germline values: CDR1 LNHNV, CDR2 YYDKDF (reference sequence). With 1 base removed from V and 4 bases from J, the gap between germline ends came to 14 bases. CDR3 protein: CATSRVEGATNQPQHF. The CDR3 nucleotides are TGTGCCACCAGCAGAGTGGAAGGGGCGACGAATCAGCCCCAGCATTTT.

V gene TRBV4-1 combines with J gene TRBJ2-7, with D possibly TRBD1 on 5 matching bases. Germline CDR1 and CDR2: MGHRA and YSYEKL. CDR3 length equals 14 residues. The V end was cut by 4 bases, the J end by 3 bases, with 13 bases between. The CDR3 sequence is CASSRNQGIYEQYF. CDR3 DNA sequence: TGCGCCAGCAGCCGGAACCAGGGAATCTACGAGCAGTACTTC.

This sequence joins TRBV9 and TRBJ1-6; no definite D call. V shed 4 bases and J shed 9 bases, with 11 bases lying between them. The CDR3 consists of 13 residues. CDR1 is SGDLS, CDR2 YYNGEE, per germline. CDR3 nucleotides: TGTGCCAGCAGCATCACCGAGGGTTCACCCCTCCACTTT. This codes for CASSITEGSPLHF.

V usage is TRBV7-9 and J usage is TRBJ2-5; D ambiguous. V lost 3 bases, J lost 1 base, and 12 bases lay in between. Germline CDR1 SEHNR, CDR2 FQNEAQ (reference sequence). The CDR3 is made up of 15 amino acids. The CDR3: CASSLTPGLQETQYF. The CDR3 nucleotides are TGTGCCAGCAGCTTGACCCCAGGCCTCCAAGAGACCCAGTACTTC.

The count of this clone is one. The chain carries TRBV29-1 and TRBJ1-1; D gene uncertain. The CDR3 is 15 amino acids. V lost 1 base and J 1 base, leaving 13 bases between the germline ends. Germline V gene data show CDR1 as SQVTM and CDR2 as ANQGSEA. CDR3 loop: CSVEVDSASNTEAFF. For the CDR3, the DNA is TGCAGCGTTGAAGTCGACTCGGCATCGAACACTGAAGCTTTCTTT.

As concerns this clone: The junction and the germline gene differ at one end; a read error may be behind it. DNA for the CDR3: TGTGCTAGCAGCCCACGCACAGGGGGTAACGAGCAGTACTTC. The encoded protein is CASSPRTGGNEQYF. This chain links TRBV7-7 with TRBJ2-7, with TRBD1 matching over 8 bases. This CDR3 region has 14 residues. Germline lookup yields CDR1 SSHAT and CDR2 FNYEAQ (reference sequence).

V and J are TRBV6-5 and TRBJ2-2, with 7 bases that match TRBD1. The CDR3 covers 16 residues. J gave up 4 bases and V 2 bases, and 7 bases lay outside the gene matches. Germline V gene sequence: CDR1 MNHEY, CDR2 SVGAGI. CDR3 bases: TGTGCCAGCAGTTACCTTGGACACAGGGGCACCGGGGAGCTGTTTTTT. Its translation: CASSYLGHRGTGELFF.

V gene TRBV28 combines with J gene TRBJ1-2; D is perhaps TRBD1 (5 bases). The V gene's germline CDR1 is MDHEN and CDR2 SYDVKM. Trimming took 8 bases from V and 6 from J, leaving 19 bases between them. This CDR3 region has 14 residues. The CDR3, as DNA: TGTGCCAGCTCGGGGGTCCGACGGGGGGATGGCTACACCTTC. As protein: CASSGVRRGDGYTF.

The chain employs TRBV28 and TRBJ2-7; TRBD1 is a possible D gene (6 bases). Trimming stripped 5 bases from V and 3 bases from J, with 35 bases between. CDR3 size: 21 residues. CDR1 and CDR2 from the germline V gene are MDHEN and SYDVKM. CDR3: CASSGTLPPTSSTPPGYEQYF. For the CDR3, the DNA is TGTGCCAGCAGTGGGACACTGCCTCCTACGAGCAGTACGCCTCCGGGCTACGAGCAGTACTTC.

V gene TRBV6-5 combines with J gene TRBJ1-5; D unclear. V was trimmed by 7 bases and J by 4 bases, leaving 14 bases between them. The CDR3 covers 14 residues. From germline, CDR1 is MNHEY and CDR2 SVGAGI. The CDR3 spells CASTHPRGNQPQHF. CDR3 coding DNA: TGTGCCAGCACCCACCCCAGAGGGAATCAGCCCCAGCATTTT.

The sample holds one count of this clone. The CDR3: CASSPGLAGQETQYF. CDR3 in DNA: TGCGCCAGCAGTCCGGGACTAGCGGGTCAAGAGACCCAGTACTTC. The chain links TRBV5-1 to TRBJ2-5; 12 bases fit TRBD2. With 5 bases clipped from V and 2 bases from J, the junction kept 4 bases outside the gene matches. Germline V gives CDR1 SGHRS, CDR2 YFSETQ. The CDR3 is made up of 15 amino acids.

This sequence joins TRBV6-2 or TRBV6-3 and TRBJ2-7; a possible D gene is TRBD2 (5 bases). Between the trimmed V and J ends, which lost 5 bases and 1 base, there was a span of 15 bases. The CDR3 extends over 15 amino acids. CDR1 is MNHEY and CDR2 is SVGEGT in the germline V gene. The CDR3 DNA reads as TGTGCCAGCAGTGGAAAGCGGAGCTTTTCCTACGAGCAGTACTTC. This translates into CASSGKRSFSYEQYF.

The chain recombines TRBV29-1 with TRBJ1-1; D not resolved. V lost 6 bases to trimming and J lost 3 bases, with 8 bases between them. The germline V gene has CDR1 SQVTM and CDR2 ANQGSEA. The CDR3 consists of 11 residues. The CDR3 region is CSVLRHTEAFF. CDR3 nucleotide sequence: TGCAGCGTACTCCGCCACACTGAAGCTTTCTTT.

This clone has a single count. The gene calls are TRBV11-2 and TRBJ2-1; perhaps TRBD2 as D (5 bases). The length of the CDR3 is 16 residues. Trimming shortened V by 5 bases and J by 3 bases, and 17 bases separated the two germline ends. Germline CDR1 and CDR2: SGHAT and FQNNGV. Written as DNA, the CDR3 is TGTGCCAGCAGCCCGGGGATGGTAGGTATCTACAATGAGCAGTTCTTC. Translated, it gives CASSPGMVGIYNEQFF.

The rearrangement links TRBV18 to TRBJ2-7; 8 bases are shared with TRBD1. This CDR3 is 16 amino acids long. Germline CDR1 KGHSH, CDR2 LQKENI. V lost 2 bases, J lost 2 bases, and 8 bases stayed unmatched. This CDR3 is CASSPTWTGKTYEQYF. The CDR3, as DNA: TGTGCCAGCTCACCAACATGGACAGGGAAAACCTACGAGCAGTACTTC.

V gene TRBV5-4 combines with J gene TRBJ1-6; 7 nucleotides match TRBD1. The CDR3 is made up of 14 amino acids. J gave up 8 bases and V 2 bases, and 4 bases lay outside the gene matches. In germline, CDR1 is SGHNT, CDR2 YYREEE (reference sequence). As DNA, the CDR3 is TGTGCCAGCAGCTTTGAGGGGGCTGATTCACCCCTCCACTTT. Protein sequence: CASSFEGADSPLHF. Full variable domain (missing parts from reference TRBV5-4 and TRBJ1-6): ETGVTQSPTHLIKTRGQQVTLRCSSQSGHNTVSWYQQALGQGPQFIFQYYREEENGRGNFPPRFSGLQFPNYSSELNVNALELDDSALYLCASSFEGADSPLHFGNGTRLTVT.

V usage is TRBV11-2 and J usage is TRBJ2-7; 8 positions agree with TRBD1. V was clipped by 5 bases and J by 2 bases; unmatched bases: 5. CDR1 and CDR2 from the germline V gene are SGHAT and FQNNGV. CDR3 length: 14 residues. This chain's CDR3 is CASSRGQATYEQYF. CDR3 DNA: TGTGCCAGCAGCCGGGGACAGGCCACCTACGAGCAGTACTTC. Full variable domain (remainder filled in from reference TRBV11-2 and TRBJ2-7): EAGVAQSPRYKIIEKRQSVAFWCNPISGHATLYWYQQILGQGPKLLIQFQNNGVVDDSQLPKDRFSAERLKGVDSTLKIQPAKLEDSAVYLCASSRGQATYEQYFGPGTRLTVT.

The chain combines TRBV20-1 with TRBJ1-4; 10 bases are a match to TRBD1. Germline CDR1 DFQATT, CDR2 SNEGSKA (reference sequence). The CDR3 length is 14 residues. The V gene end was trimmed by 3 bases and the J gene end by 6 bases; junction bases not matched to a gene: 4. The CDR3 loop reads CSASSGTGDEKLFF. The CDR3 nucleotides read TGCAGTGCTAGTTCCGGGACAGGGGATGAAAAACTGTTTTTT.

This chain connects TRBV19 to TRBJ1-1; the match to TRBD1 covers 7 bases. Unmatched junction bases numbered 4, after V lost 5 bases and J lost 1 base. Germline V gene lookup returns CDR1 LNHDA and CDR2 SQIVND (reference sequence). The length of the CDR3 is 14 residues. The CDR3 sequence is CASSEGARNTEAFF. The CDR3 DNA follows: TGTGCCAGTAGTGAGGGGGCGAGGAACACTGAAGCTTTCTTT.

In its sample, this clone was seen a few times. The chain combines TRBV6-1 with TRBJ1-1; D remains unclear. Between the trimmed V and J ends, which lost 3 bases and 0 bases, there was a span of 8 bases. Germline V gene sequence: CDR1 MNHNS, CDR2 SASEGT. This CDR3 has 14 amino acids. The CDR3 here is CASSDRLMNTEAFF. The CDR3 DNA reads TGTGCCAGCAGTGACAGGCTCATGAACACTGAAGCTTTCTTT.

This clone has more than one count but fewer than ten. The CDR3 DNA reads TGTGCCAGTCAAAAGAGAAGTTCCTACAATGAGCAGTTCTTC. Translated, it gives CASQKRSSYNEQFF. This chain links TRBV19 with TRBJ2-1; no clear D. The CDR3 contains 14 residues. V dropped 8 bases and J dropped 1 base, with 12 bases sitting between them. In germline, CDR1 is LNHDA, CDR2 SQIVND (reference sequence).

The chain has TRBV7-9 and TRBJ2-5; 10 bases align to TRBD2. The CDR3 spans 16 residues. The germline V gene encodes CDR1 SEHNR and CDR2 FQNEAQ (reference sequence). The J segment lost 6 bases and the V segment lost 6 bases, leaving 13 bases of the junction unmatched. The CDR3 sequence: CASRPTGLALGKTQYF. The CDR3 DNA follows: TGTGCCAGCAGGCCAACGGGACTAGCGTTGGGGAAGACCCAGTACTTC.

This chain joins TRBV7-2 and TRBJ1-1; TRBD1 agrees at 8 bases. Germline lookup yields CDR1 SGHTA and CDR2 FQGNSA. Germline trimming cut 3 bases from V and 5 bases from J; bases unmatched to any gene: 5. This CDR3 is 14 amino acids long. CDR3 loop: CASSFRQGRTEAFF. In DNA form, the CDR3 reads TGTGCCAGCAGCTTTAGACAGGGGAGAACTGAAGCTTTCTTT.

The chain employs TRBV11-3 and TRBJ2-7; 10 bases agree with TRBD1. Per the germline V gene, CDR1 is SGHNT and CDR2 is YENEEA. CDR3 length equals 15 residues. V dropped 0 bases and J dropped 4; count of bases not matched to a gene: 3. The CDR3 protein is CASSLDGQGGYEQYF. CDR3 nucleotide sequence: TGTGCCAGCAGCTTAGATGGACAGGGGGGTTACGAGCAGTACTTC.

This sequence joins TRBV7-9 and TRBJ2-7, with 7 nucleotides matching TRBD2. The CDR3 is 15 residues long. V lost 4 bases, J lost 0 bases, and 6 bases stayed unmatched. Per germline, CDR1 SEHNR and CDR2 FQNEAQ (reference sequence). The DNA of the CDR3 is TGTGCCAGCAGCTCGCGGCGGGAGAGCTCCTACGAGCAGTACTTC. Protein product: CASSSRRESSYEQYF.

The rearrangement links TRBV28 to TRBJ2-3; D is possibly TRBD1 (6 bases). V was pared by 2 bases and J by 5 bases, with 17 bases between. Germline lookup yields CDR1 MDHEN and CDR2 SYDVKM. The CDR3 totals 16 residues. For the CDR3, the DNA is TGTGCCAGCAGTTTAAGTTGGGGGCGAGATAAAGATACGCAGTATTTT. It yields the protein CASSLSWGRDKDTQYF.

CDR3 loop: CASSERKGRNNEQFF. The CDR3 DNA reads TGTGCCAGCAGTGAAAGGAAAGGGAGGAACAATGAGCAGTTCTTC. This chain joins TRBV6-1 and TRBJ2-1, with a tentative D call TRBD2 (6 bases). CDR3 length: 15 amino acids. Germline lookup yields CDR1 MNHNS and CDR2 SASEGT. With 2 bases removed from V and 5 bases from J, the gap between germline ends came to 13 bases.

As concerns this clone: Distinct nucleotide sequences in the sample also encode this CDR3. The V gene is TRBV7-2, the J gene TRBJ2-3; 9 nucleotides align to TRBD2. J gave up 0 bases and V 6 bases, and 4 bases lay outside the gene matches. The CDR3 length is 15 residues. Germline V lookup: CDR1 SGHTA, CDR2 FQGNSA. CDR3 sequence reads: CASSLLAGSTDTQYF. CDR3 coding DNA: TGTGCCAGCAGTTTGCTAGCGGGAAGCACAGATACGCAGTATTTT.

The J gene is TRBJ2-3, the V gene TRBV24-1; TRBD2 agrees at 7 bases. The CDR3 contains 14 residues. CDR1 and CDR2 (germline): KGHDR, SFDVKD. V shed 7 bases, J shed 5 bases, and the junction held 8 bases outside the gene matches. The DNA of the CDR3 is TGTGCCACCAGGGGGGGGTTGACGGGAGATACGCAGTATTTT. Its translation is CATRGGLTGDTQYF.

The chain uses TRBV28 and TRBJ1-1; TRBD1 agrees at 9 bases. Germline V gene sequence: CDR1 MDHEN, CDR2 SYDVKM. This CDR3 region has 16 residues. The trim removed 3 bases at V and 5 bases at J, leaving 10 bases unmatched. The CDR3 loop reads CASSLGPGQGKTEAFF. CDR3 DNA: TGTGCCAGCAGTTTGGGCCCGGGACAGGGAAAGACTGAAGCTTTCTTT.